This TCR beta chain came from a study of T cell responses to AZD1222 COVID-19 vaccine. Germline CDR1 and CDR2: MNHEY and SVGEGT. The V end was cut by 2 bases, the J end by 2 bases, with 22 bases between. The length of the CDR3 is 18 residues. TCRdb's table, derived via immunoSEQ multiplex PCR, lists solely in-frame clones and lacks some. The sample consists of more than 100,000 clones, under 85% of them appearing once. Source: peripheral blood, taken on day 0 of AZD1222 vaccination. The chain employs TRBV6-2 or TRBV6-3 and TRBJ2-7, with D unclear. This receptor was taken from an adult in good health. The CDR3 loop is CASSYHPFGQPNPYEQYF. For the CDR3, the DNA is TGTGCCAGCAGTTACCATCCGTTCGGGCAGCCAAACCCCTACGAGCAGTACTTC.